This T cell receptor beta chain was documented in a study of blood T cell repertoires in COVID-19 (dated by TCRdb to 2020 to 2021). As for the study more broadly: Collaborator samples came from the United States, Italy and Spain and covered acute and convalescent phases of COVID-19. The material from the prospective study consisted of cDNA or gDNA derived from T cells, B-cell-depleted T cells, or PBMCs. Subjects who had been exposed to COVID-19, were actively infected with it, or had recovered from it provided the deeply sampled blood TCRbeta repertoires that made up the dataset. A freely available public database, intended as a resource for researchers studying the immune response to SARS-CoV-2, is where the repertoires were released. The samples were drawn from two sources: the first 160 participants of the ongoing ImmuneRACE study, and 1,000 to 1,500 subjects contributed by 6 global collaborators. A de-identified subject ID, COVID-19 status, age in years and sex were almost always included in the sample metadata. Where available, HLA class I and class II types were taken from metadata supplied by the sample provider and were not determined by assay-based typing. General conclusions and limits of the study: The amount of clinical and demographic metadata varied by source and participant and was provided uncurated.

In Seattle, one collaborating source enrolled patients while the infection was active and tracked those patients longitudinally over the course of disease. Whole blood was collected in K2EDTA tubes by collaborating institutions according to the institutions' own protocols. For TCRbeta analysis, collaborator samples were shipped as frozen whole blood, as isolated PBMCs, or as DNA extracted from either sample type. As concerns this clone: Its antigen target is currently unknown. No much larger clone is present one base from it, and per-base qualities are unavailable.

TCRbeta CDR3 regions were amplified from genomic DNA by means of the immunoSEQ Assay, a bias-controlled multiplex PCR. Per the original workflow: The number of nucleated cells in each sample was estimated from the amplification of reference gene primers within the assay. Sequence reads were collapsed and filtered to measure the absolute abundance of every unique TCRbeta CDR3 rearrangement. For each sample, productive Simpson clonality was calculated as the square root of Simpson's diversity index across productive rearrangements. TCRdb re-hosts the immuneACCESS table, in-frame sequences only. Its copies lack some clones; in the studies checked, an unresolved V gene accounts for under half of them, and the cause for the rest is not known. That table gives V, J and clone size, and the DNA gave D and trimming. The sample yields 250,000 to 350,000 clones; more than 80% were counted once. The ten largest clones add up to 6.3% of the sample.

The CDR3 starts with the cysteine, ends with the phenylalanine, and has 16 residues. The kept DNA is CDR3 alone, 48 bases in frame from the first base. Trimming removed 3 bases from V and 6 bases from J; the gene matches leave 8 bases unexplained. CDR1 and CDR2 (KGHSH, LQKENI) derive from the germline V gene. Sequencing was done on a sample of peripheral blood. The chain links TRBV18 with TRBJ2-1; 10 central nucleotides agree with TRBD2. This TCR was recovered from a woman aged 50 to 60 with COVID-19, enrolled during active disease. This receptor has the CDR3 CASSPAGTSASNEQFF. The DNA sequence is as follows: TGTGCCAGCTCACCGGCAGGGACTAGCGCCTCCAATGAGCAGTTCTTC.